This T cell receptor (beta chain) was sequenced during a study of CD8+ T cells in alopecia areata. General study points: With tofacitinib ongoing, many expanded lesional clones persisted in both scalp and blood.

As regards this clone: Its antigen is unidentified.

Treatment denoted: oral pan-JAK inhibitor, 5-10 mg twice daily. Lesional scalp punch biopsies and peripheral blood came from alopecia areata patients. Reverse transcription of extracted RNA yielded cDNA, which provided the sequencing template. TCRdb keeps only in-frame clones here, not all; method: immunoSEQ multiplex PCR. The sample has about 150,000 clones, about two thirds seen once. The source was CD4+ T cells sorted from blood, collected at week 4, from a patient treated with tofacitinib. The source is a human donor with alopecia areata.

The CDR3 loop is CASSLGRGSWEQYF. CDR3 coding DNA: TGTGCCAGCAGCTTAGGACGGGGCTCCTGGGAGCAGTACTTC. This sequence joins TRBV5-6 and TRBJ2-7; D is tentatively TRBD1 or TRBD2 (5 bases each). This CDR3 contains 14 residues. Per germline, CDR1 SGHDT and CDR2 YYEEEE. V was pared by 2 bases and J by 7 bases, with 16 bases between. Looking up the rest from reference TRBV5-6 and TRBJ2-7 gives the full variable domain: DAGVTQSPTHLIKTRGQQVTLRCSPKSGHDTVSWYQQALGQGPQFIFQYYEEEERQRGNFPDRFSGHQFPNYSSELNVNALLLGDSALYLCASSLGRGSWEQYFGPGTRLTVT.